This entry lists 32 T cell receptor beta chains sequenced from one sample in a study of shared clonotypes between healthy human individuals. Profiled with immunoSEQ multiplex PCR; TCRdb holds only in-frame clones, not every one. This table holds about 660,000 clones, around 72% found once. Sequenced sample: memory CD4+ T cells sorted from blood. Subset noted: CD45RA-negative fraction. These TCRs come from a woman in her twenties or thirties in good health.

This clone was seen a handful of times. V gene TRBV5-1 combines with J gene TRBJ1-1; D unclear. Germline values: CDR1 SGHRS, CDR2 YFSETQ. The CDR3 has 13 residues. Trimming stripped 1 base from V and 0 bases from J, with 4 bases between. Here the CDR3 reads CASSLRVNTEAFF. The CDR3 DNA reads TGCGCCAGCAGCTTGAGGGTGAACACTGAAGCTTTCTTT.

The genes are TRBV5-4 and TRBJ2-7; 7 bases match TRBD1. Unmatched junction bases numbered 7, after V lost 4 bases and J lost 3 bases. Germline assignment: CDR1 SGHNT and CDR2 YYREEE (reference sequence). The CDR3 extends over 14 amino acids. CDR3: CASSPLDRDYEQYF. The DNA of the CDR3 is TGTGCCAGCAGCCCCCTCGACAGGGACTACGAGCAGTACTTC.

The chain joins TRBV19 to TRBJ2-5; 8 positions match TRBD1. V gave up 6 bases and J gave up 5 bases; unmatched junction bases: 11. Per germline, CDR1 LNHDA and CDR2 SQIVND (reference sequence). CDR3 size: 15 residues. CDR3 region: CASRPGQGLFETQYF. Written as DNA, the CDR3 is TGTGCCAGTAGGCCAGGACAGGGTTTGTTCGAGACCCAGTACTTC.

The chain carries TRBV4-2 and TRBJ2-7; D may be TRBD1 (7 bases). This CDR3 is built from 16 residues. Germline V gives CDR1 LGHNA, CDR2 YNFKEQ. Trimming took off 1 base at V and 0 bases at J, with 13 bases between the two ends. In nucleotides, the CDR3 is TGTGCCAGCAGCCAAGCCGCGGGACAGAGCTCCTACGAGCAGTACTTC. As protein: CASSQAAGQSSYEQYF.

A word on this clone: The same CDR3 arises from other DNA sequences in this sample as well. J is TRBJ1-5 and V is TRBV2, with TRBD1 matching 12 bases. CDR1 SNHLY and CDR2 FYNNEI come from the germline V gene. The CDR3 is 14 residues long. The J segment lost 5 bases and the V segment lost 6 bases, leaving 2 bases of the junction unmatched. The DNA for the CDR3 is TGTGCCAGCAGAGGGACAGGGGGCGATCAGCCCCAGCATTTT. This sequence encodes CASRGTGGDQPQHF. The full variable domain, rest sourced from reference TRBV2 and TRBJ1-5, is EPEVTQTPSHQVTQMGQEVILRCVPISNHLYFYWYRQILGQKVEFLVSFYNNEISEKSEIFDDQFSVERPDGSNFTLKIRSTKLEDSAMYFCASRGTGGDQPQHFGDGTRLSIL.

Turning to this clone: This specimen includes other DNA sequences encoding the same CDR3. The rearrangement uses TRBV19 and TRBJ2-2, with unresolved D. Trimming pared 1 base from V and 2 bases from J, leaving 8 bases between. Germline assignment: CDR1 LNHDA and CDR2 SQIVND (reference sequence). The CDR3 covers 15 residues. Here the CDR3 DNA reads TGTGCCAGTAGTATAGGGGGTGGAAACACCGGGGAGCTGTTTTTT. Amino acids: CASSIGGGNTGELFF.

This sequence joins TRBV7-9 and TRBJ2-1; D not certain. V was pared by 0 bases and J by 6 bases, with 9 bases between. The germline V gene encodes CDR1 SEHNR and CDR2 FQNEAQ (reference sequence). This CDR3 spans 14 amino acids. CDR3 residues: CASSLAGRVNEQFF. DNA of the CDR3: TGTGCCAGCAGCTTAGCGGGTAGGGTCAATGAGCAGTTCTTC. The variable domain in full, completed from reference TRBV7-9 and TRBJ2-1, reads DTGVSQNPRHKITKRGQNVTFRCDPISEHNRLYWYRQTLGQGPEFLTYFQNEAQLEKSRLLSDRFSAERPKGSFSTLEIQRTEQGDSAMYLCASSLAGRVNEQFFGPGTRLTVL.

The rearrangement links TRBV6-1 to TRBJ2-7, with D perhaps matching TRBD2 (6 bases). Germline V gene lookup returns CDR1 MNHNS and CDR2 SASEGT. The germline V and J ends were trimmed by 4 bases and 4 bases, with 11 bases remaining between them. The CDR3 runs 13 residues. The CDR3 region has the DNA TGTGCCAGCAGTGCCCGGGAGATTTACGAGCAGTACTTC. Its protein product is CASSAREIYEQYF.

J is TRBJ2-7 and V is TRBV28; 7 nucleotides match TRBD1. This CDR3 spans 14 amino acids. The germline gives CDR1 MDHEN, CDR2 SYDVKM. Trimming took 6 bases from V and 5 from J; bases not matched to a gene: 10. The CDR3 loop reads CASRPRDSHNEQYF. The CDR3 DNA is TGTGCCAGCAGACCCCGGGACAGCCATAACGAGCAGTACTTC.

This chain joins TRBV28 and TRBJ1-2, with 7 bases that match TRBD1. CDR1 and CDR2 from the germline V gene are MDHEN and SYDVKM. The CDR3 extends over 13 amino acids. The ends lost 6 bases at V and 4 bases at J; junction bases unmatched: 5. This CDR3 is CASRSGQFYGYTF. CDR3 sequence (DNA): TGTGCCAGCAGATCGGGACAGTTCTATGGCTACACCTTC.

The chain joins TRBV29-1 to TRBJ1-4; maybe TRBD1 (5 bases). The germline gives CDR1 SQVTM, CDR2 ANQGSEA. This CDR3 contains 13 residues. Trimming pared 6 bases from V and 6 bases from J, leaving 14 bases between. The CDR3 region has the DNA TGCAGCGTCCGTGGGGGGGGTGATGAAAAACTGTTTTTT. Translated: CSVRGGGDEKLFF.

The chain links TRBV29-1 to TRBJ2-1; 7 nucleotides agree with TRBD2. The CDR3 extends over 17 amino acids. Looked up from germline, CDR1 is SQVTM and CDR2 is ANQGSEA. Trimming at V came to 0 bases and at J to 0 bases, leaving 8 bases not matched to a gene. As DNA, the CDR3 is TGCAGCGTTGAAGATGCACTAGCGATTAGCTCCTACAATGAGCAGTTCTTC. As protein: CSVEDALAISSYNEQFF.

A single count supports this clone. This sequence joins TRBV19 and TRBJ1-2, with D hard to call. This CDR3 contains 12 residues. The V end was cut by 5 bases, the J end by 8 bases, with 12 bases between. CDR1 is LNHDA and CDR2 is SQIVND in the germline V gene (reference sequence). CDR3 in DNA: TGTGCCAGTAGTTCCCAAGACGCCGGCTACACCTTC. This translates into CASSSQDAGYTF.

The chain recombines TRBV4-1 with TRBJ1-5; 11 nucleotides line up with TRBD1. V lost 0 bases to trimming and J lost 2 bases; unmatched junction nucleotides: 3. CDR1 and CDR2 (germline): MGHRA, YSYEKL. The CDR3 spans 17 residues. CDR3 in amino acids: CASSQDWTGGGNQPQHF. CDR3 DNA: TGCGCCAGCAGCCAAGATTGGACAGGGGGCGGCAATCAGCCCCAGCATTTT.

This sequence joins TRBV9 and TRBJ1-4; the D gene is possibly TRBD1 (5 bases). Germline CDR1 and CDR2: SGDLS and YYNGEE. The CDR3 has 14 residues. V dropped 4 bases and J dropped 2 bases, with 9 bases sitting between them. This CDR3 is CASSFGGTNEKLFF. The CDR3 DNA reads TGTGCCAGCAGCTTCGGGGGGACTAATGAAAAACTGTTTTTT.

The chain uses TRBV27 and TRBJ2-7; perhaps TRBD2 as D (5 bases). Germline V gene sequence: CDR1 MNHEY, CDR2 SMNVEV (reference sequence). This CDR3 is 15 amino acids long. Trimming cost V 1 base and J 4 bases, with 14 bases left between them. The CDR3 bases are TGTGCCAGCAGTTTATTCCCGAGAGCGGCGTACGAGCAGTACTTC. Residues: CASSLFPRAAYEQYF.

The chain links TRBV10-3 to TRBJ2-7; TRBD2 agrees at 13 bases. Per the germline V gene, CDR1 is ENHRY and CDR2 is SYGVKD. CDR3 size: 14 residues. The V and J ends lost 6 bases and 2 bases, in that order; junction bases with no gene match: 1. CDR3 in DNA: TGTGCCATCAGGGGGACTAGCGGGGCCTACGAGCAGTACTTC. The encoded protein is CAIRGTSGAYEQYF.

This clone occurred many times. CDR3 bases: TGTGCCAGCAGTTCGGGGGCTACTAGAAAGGAGCTGTTTTTT. Its translation is CASSSGATRKELFF. The chain recombines TRBV28 with TRBJ2-2, with D perhaps assigned TRBD1 or TRBD2 (6 bases each). V was pared by 4 bases and J by 10 bases, with 16 bases between. The CDR3 contains 14 residues. The germline CDR1 and CDR2 sequences are MDHEN and SYDVKM.

Comment on this clone: Other DNA sequences in this specimen translate into the identical CDR3. Here the CDR3 DNA reads TGTGCCAGCAGAAGGGGGGGGCGGGGAGGTAATCAGCCCCAGCATTTT. It codes for CASRRGGRGGNQPQHF. This sequence joins TRBV27 and TRBJ1-5, with D possibly matching TRBD1 (6 bases). The CDR3 length is 16 residues. Germline V lookup: CDR1 MNHEY, CDR2 SMNVEV (reference sequence). The germline V and J ends were trimmed by 6 bases and 4 bases, with 19 bases remaining between them.

The chain uses TRBV28 and TRBJ1-3; TRBD1 might be the D (6 bases). This CDR3 spans 14 amino acids. Germline lookup yields CDR1 MDHEN and CDR2 SYDVKM. Trimming removed 6 bases at V and 2 bases at J, with 11 bases between. The chain's CDR3 is CASSSGTTGNTIYF. The CDR3 DNA is TGTGCCAGCAGCTCGGGGACAACTGGAAACACCATATATTTT.

V usage is TRBV5-6 and J usage is TRBJ1-2; D may be TRBD1 (5 bases). This CDR3 contains 14 residues. Germline V CDR1 and CDR2: SGHDT, YYEEEE. The V and J ends lost 2 bases and 4 bases respectively, with 12 bases between them. CDR3 loop: CASSFHRGVYGYTF. CDR3 nucleotide sequence: TGTGCCAGCAGCTTTCATCGGGGCGTCTATGGCTACACCTTC.

This clone was found a few times. The V call is TRBV27, the J call TRBJ1-1; no clear D gene. Trimming cost V 7 bases and J 3 bases, with 15 bases left between them. The CDR3 spans 14 residues. CDR1 MNHEY and CDR2 SMNVEV come from the germline V gene (reference sequence). The chain's CDR3 is CASTSGGWYTEAFF. The DNA for the CDR3 is TGTGCCAGCACTTCGGGAGGGTGGTACACTGAAGCTTTCTTT.

The chain employs TRBV6-5 and TRBJ2-5, with D unclear. V was clipped by 6 bases and J by 3 bases, with 5 bases between them. This CDR3 is 11 amino acids long. CDR1 is MNHEY and CDR2 is SVGAGI in the germline V gene. DNA of the CDR3: TGTGCCAGCAGGGTGAAAGAGACCCAGTACTTC. This sequence encodes CASRVKETQYF.

The V gene is TRBV15, the J gene TRBJ2-6, with 11 bases fitting TRBD2. V trimming: 0 bases; J trimming: 1 base; junction bases outside the gene matches: 5. The germline gives CDR1 LNHNV, CDR2 YYDKDF (reference sequence). The CDR3 runs 19 residues. CDR3: CATSRETSGSSSGANVLTF. The CDR3, as DNA: TGTGCCACCAGCAGAGAAACTAGCGGGAGTTCATCTGGGGCCAACGTCCTGACTTTC.

There are a few counts of this clone. The rearrangement joins TRBV6-1 to TRBJ1-1; a weak D match, TRBD1 (5 bases). This CDR3 is built from 13 residues. Germline CDR1 reads MNHNS; CDR2 reads SASEGT. Deletions cut 8 bases from V and 3 bases from J, with 13 bases between. The CDR3 spells CASGATRDTEAFF. The CDR3 bases are TGTGCCAGCGGGGCCACGAGGGACACTGAAGCTTTCTTT.

This chain links TRBV6-5 with TRBJ2-7; no clear D. V was shortened by 5 bases and J by 3 bases, with 17 bases between the two germline ends. The germline V gene encodes CDR1 MNHEY and CDR2 SVGAGI. CDR3 length equals 15 residues. CDR3 DNA: TGTGCCAGCAGTACGAGGTTGGGCTGGAGCTACGAGCAGTACTTC. Encoded protein: CASSTRLGWSYEQYF.

The chain uses TRBV7-3 and TRBJ2-3; 9 bases match TRBD1. The length of the CDR3 is 15 residues. The V gene's germline CDR1 is SGHTA and CDR2 FQGTGA. The J segment lost 10 bases and the V segment lost 5 bases, leaving 13 bases of the junction unmatched. CDR3 in DNA: TGTGCCAGCAGCGAGGGGGGACAGGGACGGAGGCCGCAGTATTTT. Its translation is CASSEGGQGRRPQYF.

A single count supports this clone. The CDR3 protein is CASSPFVTTNTGELFF. Here the CDR3 DNA reads TGCGCCAGCAGCCCGTTTGTCACCACGAACACCGGGGAGCTGTTTTTT. The chain employs TRBV5-1 and TRBJ2-2, with D unclear. CDR1 SGHRS and CDR2 YFSETQ come from the germline V gene. The CDR3 spans 16 residues. The V end lost 4 bases, the J end lost 0 bases, and 13 bases lay between the germline ends. Full variable domain (outside the CDR3, taken from reference TRBV5-1 and TRBJ2-2): KAGVTQTPRYLIKTRGQQVTLSCSPISGHRSVSWYQQTPGQGLQFLFEYFSETQRNKGNFPGRFSGRQFSNSRSEMNVSTLELGDSALYLCASSPFVTTNTGELFFGEGSRLTVL.

The genes are TRBV18 and TRBJ2-3; D is perhaps TRBD2 (6 bases). Germline V gene sequence: CDR1 KGHSH, CDR2 LQKENI. Trimming cost V 3 bases and J 4 bases, with 17 bases left between them. The CDR3 consists of 16 residues. CDR3 region: CASSPQTSGLADTQYF. The CDR3 nucleotides read TGTGCCAGCTCACCTCAGACAAGCGGGCTAGCAGATACGCAGTATTTT.

The chain carries TRBV6-1 and TRBJ2-7; tentative D call: TRBD2 (6 bases). This CDR3 has 15 amino acids. V was trimmed by 2 bases and J by 2 bases, leaving 13 bases between them. Germline V gene data show CDR1 as MNHNS and CDR2 as SASEGT. The CDR3 nucleotides are TGTGCCAGCAGTGAATTGGGGAGGCCTCCCTACGAGCAGTACTTC. Its translation: CASSELGRPPYEQYF.

This clone was picked up a small number of times. The genes are TRBV18 and TRBJ2-5; maybe TRBD2 (5 bases). Trimming took 5 bases from V and 3 from J, leaving 13 bases between them. CDR1 is KGHSH, CDR2 LQKENI, per germline. CDR3 length equals 14 residues. Here the CDR3 DNA reads TGTGCCAGCTCATCGGGGAATACAAAAGAGACCCAGTACTTC. Translating it yields CASSSGNTKETQYF.

J is TRBJ1-5 and V is TRBV23-1; TRBD1 agrees at 9 bases. TRBV23-1 is given ORF status, its function remaining uncertain. The CDR3 runs to 20 residues. V was clipped by 0 bases and J by 0 bases; unmatched bases: 12. The CDR3 coding sequence is TGCGCCAGCAGTCAATCGATCCCGGACAGGGGTCCCCATAGCAATCAGCCCCAGCATTTT. Its translation is CASSQSIPDRGPHSNQPQHF.